These 18 T cell receptor beta chains were sequenced from one sample in a study of monozygotic twins with inflammatory bowel disease. TCRdb re-called the 5' RACE reads and gives one entry per CDR3 protein, without DNA. The repertoire table contains about 450,000 distinct CDR3 sequences. Sequences were obtained from blood. The receptors were gathered from a human donor with ulcerative colitis or Crohn's disease, or a healthy co-twin of an affected twin (not recorded which).

This sequence joins TRBV9 and TRBJ1-2; absent DNA, TCRdb's TRBD1 call cannot be checked. The CDR3 totals 16 residues. From germline, CDR1 is SGDLS and CDR2 YYNGEE. The CDR3 loop is CASSVLSQGVDYGYTF.

CDR3 residues: CASSQHSRGDNEQFF. The chain has TRBV7-3 and TRBJ2-1; no DNA is available, so the TRBD1 call from TCRdb remains unchecked. The CDR3 is 15 residues long. Germline V lookup: CDR1 SGHTA, CDR2 FQGTGA.

The chain recombines TRBV7-6 with TRBJ2-5; the D call from TCRdb, TRBD1, cannot be confirmed without DNA. This CDR3 has 12 residues. Germline V CDR1 and CDR2: SGHVS, FNYEAQ. CDR3 sequence: CASSFYRGIQYF.

The chain joins TRBV4-1 to TRBJ2-5; the D gene TCRdb calls, TRBD2, cannot be checked with no DNA. The germline gives CDR1 MGHRA, CDR2 YSYEKL. This CDR3 is built from 16 residues. The CDR3 loop is CASSQVGAGVGETQYF.

V is TRBV10-3 and J is TRBJ2-5; TCRdb picks TRBD2, but there is no DNA to check that call. The CDR3 spans 14 residues. CDR1 and CDR2 (germline): ENHRY, SYGVKD. CDR3 sequence: CAISPGLAQETQYF.

J is TRBJ2-7 and V is TRBV12-3 or TRBV12-4; TCRdb's D call of TRBD2 is untestable without DNA. The CDR3 sequence is 13 residues long. The CDR3: CASERTPSHEQYF.

The V call is TRBV3-1, the J call TRBJ1-1. Per the germline V gene, CDR1 is LGHDT and CDR2 is YNNKEL (reference sequence). This CDR3 is 13 amino acids long. CDR3: CASSPSDGTEAFF. The whole variable domain, filled in from reference TRBV3-1 and TRBJ1-1, reads DTAVSQTPKYLVTQMGNDKSIKCEQNLGHDTMYWYKQDSKKFLKIMFSYNNKELIINETVPNRFSPKSPDKAHLNLHINSLELGDSAVYFCASSPSDGTEAFFGQGTRLTVV.

The CDR3: CASSSRKETQNF. V gene TRBV6-5 combines with J gene TRBJ2-5. This CDR3 has 12 amino acids. CDR1 and CDR2 from the germline V gene are MNHEY and SVGAGI.

The V and J genes are TRBV28 and TRBJ2-1; TCRdb's D call, TRBD1, is unchecked because there is no DNA. This CDR3 is built from 14 residues. CDR1 MDHEN and CDR2 SYDVKM come from the germline V gene. CDR3 sequence reads: CASIRDRGYNEQFF.

The V call is TRBV30, the J call TRBJ1-1. Per the germline V gene, CDR1 is GTSNPN and CDR2 is SVGIG (reference sequence). The CDR3 is made up of 11 amino acids. CDR3 loop: CARGGNTEAFF.

The V call is TRBV6-1, the J call TRBJ2-2; the D gene TCRdb calls, TRBD1, cannot be checked with no DNA. The CDR3 spans 14 residues. CDR1 and CDR2 from the germline V gene are MNHNS and SASEGT. CDR3 loop: CASSQQGESGELFF.

The rearrangement joins TRBV7-9 to TRBJ2-1; checking the TCRdb D call of TRBD1 is not possible without DNA. Germline CDR1 reads SEHNR; CDR2 reads FQNEAQ (reference sequence). This CDR3 spans 13 amino acids. The CDR3 loop reads CASSSGMSNEQFF.

This chain links TRBV5-6 with TRBJ2-1; lacking DNA, the TRBD1 call made by TCRdb goes unchecked. CDR1 SGHDT and CDR2 YYEEEE come from the germline V gene. This CDR3 has 16 residues. The CDR3 here is CASSGTGRGVYNEQFF.

The chain links TRBV20-1 to TRBJ2-3; absent DNA, TCRdb's TRBD1 call cannot be checked. The CDR3 sequence is 13 residues long. Looked up from germline, CDR1 is DFQATT and CDR2 is SNEGSKA (reference sequence). The CDR3 is CSGTTGNTDTQYF.

The V gene is TRBV7-9, the J gene TRBJ2-1. The length of the CDR3 is 14 residues. Looked up from germline, CDR1 is SEHNR and CDR2 is FQNEAQ (reference sequence). CDR3 sequence: CASSLDNSYNEQFF.

V usage is TRBV7-3 and J usage is TRBJ2-3; TCRdb calls TRBD2, which cannot be checked without DNA. CDR1 is SGHTA and CDR2 is FQGTGA in the germline V gene. The CDR3 contains 14 residues. The CDR3 sequence: CASGTGGPTDTQYF. The complete variable domain, with remaining parts taken from reference TRBV7-3 and TRBJ2-3, reads GAGVSQTPSNKVTEKGKYVELRCDPISGHTALYWYRQSLGQGPEFLIYFQGTGAADDSGLPNDRFFAVRPEGSVSTLKIQRTERGDSAVYLCASGTGGPTDTQYFGPGTRLTVL.

The V and J genes are TRBV5-1 and TRBJ2-5; no DNA is available, so the TRBD2 call from TCRdb remains unchecked. The CDR3 runs to 14 residues. CDR1 and CDR2 from the germline V gene are SGHRS and YFSETQ. The chain's CDR3 is CASSSGTFQETQYF.

V is TRBV4-2 and J is TRBJ2-1; TCRdb's D call, TRBD2, is unchecked because there is no DNA. In germline, CDR1 is LGHNA, CDR2 YNFKEQ. The CDR3 runs 14 residues. The CDR3 spells CASSQDGASVEQFF.